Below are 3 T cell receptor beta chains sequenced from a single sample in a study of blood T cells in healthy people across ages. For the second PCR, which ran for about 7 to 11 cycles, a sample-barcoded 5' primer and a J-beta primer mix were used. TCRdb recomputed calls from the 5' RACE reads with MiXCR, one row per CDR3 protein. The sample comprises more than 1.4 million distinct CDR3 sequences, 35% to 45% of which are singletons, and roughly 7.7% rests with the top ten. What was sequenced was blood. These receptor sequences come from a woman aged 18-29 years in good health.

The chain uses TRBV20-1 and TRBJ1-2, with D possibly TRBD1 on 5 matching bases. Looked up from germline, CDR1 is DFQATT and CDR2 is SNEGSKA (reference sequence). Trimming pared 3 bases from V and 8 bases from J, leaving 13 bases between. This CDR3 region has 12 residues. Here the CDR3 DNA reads TGCAGTGCTAGGGAGGGGCCTTGGGGCTACACCTTC. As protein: CSAREGPWGYTF.

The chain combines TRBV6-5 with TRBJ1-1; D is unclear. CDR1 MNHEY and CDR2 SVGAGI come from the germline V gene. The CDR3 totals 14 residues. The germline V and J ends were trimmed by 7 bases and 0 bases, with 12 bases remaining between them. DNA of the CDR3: TGTGCCAGCACCGACCCGGGTCTGAACACTGAAGCTTTCTTT. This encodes CASTDPGLNTEAFF.

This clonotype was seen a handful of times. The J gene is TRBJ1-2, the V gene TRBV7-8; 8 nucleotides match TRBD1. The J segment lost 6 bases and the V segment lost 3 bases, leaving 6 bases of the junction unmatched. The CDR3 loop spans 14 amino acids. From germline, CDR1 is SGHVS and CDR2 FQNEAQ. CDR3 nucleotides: TGTGCCAGCAGCTTGACAGGGGACTCTAATGGCTACACCTTC. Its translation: CASSLTGDSNGYTF.